Described below is a single TCR beta chain sequence and its context. It was during active infection that Seattle patients were enrolled and then longitudinally followed. This record belongs to a study of blood T cell repertoires in COVID-19. At the level of the study: Samples came from the United States, Italy and Spain, spanning acute and convalescent COVID-19. PBMCs, B-cell-depleted T cells, or T cells were the source of the cDNA or gDNA that made up the material.

In the original analysis: Quantification of nucleated cells was approximated via reference gene primer amplification. Assay used: immunoSEQ multiplex PCR; TCRdb lists only in-frame clones, some missing. That table gives V, J and clone size, and the DNA gave D and trimming. The table lists 200,000 to 250,000 clones, roughly 86% of them singletons. Unmatched junction bases numbered 6, after V lost 4 bases and J lost 1 base. The germline gives CDR1 MNHEY, CDR2 SMNVEV (reference sequence). The length of the CDR3 is 15 residues. Sequenced sample: peripheral blood. This sequence originates from a woman between 50 and 59 years old with COVID-19, enrolled during active disease. V gene TRBV27 combines with J gene TRBJ1-1, with TRBD1 matching over 7 bases. The CDR3 sequence: CASSYPGQSNTEAFF. In nucleotides, the CDR3 is TGTGCCAGCAGTTATCCGGGACAGTCGAACACTGAAGCTTTCTTT.